A selection of T cell receptor beta chains follows, all from one sample in a study of graft-versus-host responses after intestinal transplantation. No antigen has been assigned to these receptors. TCRdb's copy holds only in-frame clones and misses some; the assay was immunoSEQ multiplex PCR. The repertoire holds about 100,000 clones, with over 80% as singletons. The sequencing used unstimulated CD4+ T cells sorted from spleen or lymph node cells, collected before transplant. The receptors derive from a human donor who was the organ donor for an intestinal transplant. Both conserved end residues are part of each CDR3. Each record gives: V gene, clone size, D gene, J gene, CDR3 protein, CDR3 DNA. A D gene is named only where the DNA matches it firmly. The size field is filled for only some rows; it gives once, few, many or a size class.

v_gene: TRBV7-2
abundance: .
d_gene: .
j_gene: TRBJ1-5
CDR3aa: CASSLYDQPQHF
CDR3nt: TGTGCCAGCAGCTTATACGATCAGCCCCAGCATTTT

v_gene: TRBV27
abundance: once
d_gene: TRBD1
j_gene: TRBJ1-3
CDR3aa: CASSFPPGGSGNTIYF
CDR3nt: TGTGCCAGCAGTTTCCCCCCAGGGGGCAGTGGAAACACCATATATTTT

v_gene: TRBV19
abundance: .
d_gene: .
j_gene: TRBJ2-3
CDR3aa: CASSIHVTNLGTDTQYF
CDR3nt: TGTGCCAGTAGTATCCACGTGACCAACTTGGGCACAGATACGCAGTATTTT

v_gene: TRBV30
abundance: .
d_gene: TRBD2
j_gene: TRBJ2-1
CDR3aa: CAWRRGGLAGGNEQFF
CDR3nt: TGTGCCTGGAGGCGGGGGGGGCTAGCGGGAGGCAATGAGCAGTTCTTC

v_gene: TRBV10-2
abundance: .
d_gene: .
j_gene: TRBJ2-7
CDR3aa: CASRFGAYEQYF
CDR3nt: TGCGCCAGCAGGTTTGGGGCCTACGAGCAGTACTTC

v_gene: TRBV2
abundance: .
d_gene: .
j_gene: TRBJ1-1
CDR3aa: CASSEIDRSRAFF
CDR3nt: TGTGCCAGCAGCGAGATTGACAGGAGCCGAGCTTTCTTT

v_gene: TRBV5-4
abundance: .
d_gene: .
j_gene: TRBJ1-6
CDR3aa: CASSLGSPNSPLHF
CDR3nt: TGTGCCAGCAGCTTGGGGAGTCCGAATTCACCCCTCCACTTT

v_gene: TRBV11-3
abundance: few
d_gene: .
j_gene: TRBJ2-7
CDR3aa: CASSLLKRGICYEQYF
CDR3nt: TGTGCCAGCAGCCTTCTTAAACGGGGGATATGCTACGAGCAGTACTTC

v_gene: TRBV10-1
abundance: few
d_gene: .
j_gene: TRBJ1-4
CDR3aa: CASSGDGNEKLFF
CDR3nt: TGCGCCAGCAGTGGGGACGGGAATGAAAAACTGTTTTTT

v_gene: TRBV4-2
abundance: .
d_gene: .
j_gene: TRBJ1-1
CDR3aa: CASSHSRAAEAFF
CDR3nt: TGTGCCAGCAGCCACTCCCGGGCAGCAGAAGCTTTCTTT

v_gene: TRBV6-1
abundance: .
d_gene: .
j_gene: TRBJ1-2
CDR3aa: CASSSLWIDGYTF
CDR3nt: TGTGCCAGCAGTTCCCTTTGGATAGATGGCTACACCTTC